The sequence of this TCR beta chain was determined in a study of cytomegalovirus exposure and HLA in healthy donors. With 60 Vbeta and 13 Jbeta primers, the PCR was carried out. The protocol was immunoSEQ multiplex PCR, while the TCRdb copy is restricted to in-frame clones and leaves out a portion. The sample has about 180,000 clones; approximately 88% are singletons. CDR1 and CDR2 (germline): SGHVS, FNYEAQ. CDR3 size: 16 residues. The V segment lost 5 bases and the J segment 4 bases; nucleotides outside the gene matches: 9. Sequencing input: PBMCs. The receptor's source is a boy between 2 and 10 years old in good health and CMV-seronegative. V usage is TRBV7-6 and J usage is TRBJ2-1, with 9 positions matching TRBD2. CDR3 DNA: TGTGCCAGCAGCGCTATTAGCGGGAGTAGATACAATGAGCAGTTCTTC. Protein: CASSAISGSRYNEQFF.